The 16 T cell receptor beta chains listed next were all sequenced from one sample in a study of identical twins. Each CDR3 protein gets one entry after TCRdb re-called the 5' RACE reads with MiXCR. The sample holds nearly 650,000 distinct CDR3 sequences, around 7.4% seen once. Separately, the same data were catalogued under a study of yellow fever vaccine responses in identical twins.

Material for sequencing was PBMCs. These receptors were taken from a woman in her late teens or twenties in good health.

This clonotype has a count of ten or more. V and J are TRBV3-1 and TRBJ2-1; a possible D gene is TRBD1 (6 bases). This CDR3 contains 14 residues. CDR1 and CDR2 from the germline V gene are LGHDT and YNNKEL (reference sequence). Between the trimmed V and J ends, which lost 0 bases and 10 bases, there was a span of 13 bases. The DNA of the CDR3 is TGTGCCAGCAGCCAAGATGCAGGGGCGCGGGAGCAGTTCTTC. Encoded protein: CASSQDAGAREQFF.

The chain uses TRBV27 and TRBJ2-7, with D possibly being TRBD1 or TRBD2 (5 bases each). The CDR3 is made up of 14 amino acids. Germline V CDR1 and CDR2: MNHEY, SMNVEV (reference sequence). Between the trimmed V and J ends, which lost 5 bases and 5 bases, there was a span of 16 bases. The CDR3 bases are TGTGCCAGCAGTCCCTGGGACCGGCGGCACGAGCAGTACTTC. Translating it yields CASSPWDRRHEQYF.

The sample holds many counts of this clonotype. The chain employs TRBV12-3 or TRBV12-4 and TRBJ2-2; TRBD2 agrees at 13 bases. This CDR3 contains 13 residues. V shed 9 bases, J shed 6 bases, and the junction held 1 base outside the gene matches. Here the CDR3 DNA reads TGTGCCAGTGGACTAGCGGGAGCCGGGGAGCTGTTTTTT. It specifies CASGLAGAGELFF.

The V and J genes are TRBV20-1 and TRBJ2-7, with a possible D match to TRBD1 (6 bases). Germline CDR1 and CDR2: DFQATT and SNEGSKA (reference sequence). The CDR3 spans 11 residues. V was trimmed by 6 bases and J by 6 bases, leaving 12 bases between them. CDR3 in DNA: TGCAGTGCGATAGGGGGAGCCGAGCAGTACTTC. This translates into CSAIGGAEQYF.

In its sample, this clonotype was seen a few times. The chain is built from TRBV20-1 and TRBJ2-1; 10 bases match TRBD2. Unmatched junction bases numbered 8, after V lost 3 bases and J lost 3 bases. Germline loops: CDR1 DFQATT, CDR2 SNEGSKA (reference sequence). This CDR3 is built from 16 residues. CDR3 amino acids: CSASLASGSLYNEQFF. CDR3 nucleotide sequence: TGCAGTGCTAGCTTAGCTAGCGGGAGCCTCTACAATGAGCAGTTCTTC.

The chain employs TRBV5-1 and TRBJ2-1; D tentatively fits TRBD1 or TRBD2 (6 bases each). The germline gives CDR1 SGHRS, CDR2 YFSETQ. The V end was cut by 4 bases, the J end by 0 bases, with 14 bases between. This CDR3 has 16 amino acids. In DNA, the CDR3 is TGCGCCAGCAGCCCGGGGGCACAAAGCTCCTACAATGAGCAGTTCTTC. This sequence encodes CASSPGAQSSYNEQFF.

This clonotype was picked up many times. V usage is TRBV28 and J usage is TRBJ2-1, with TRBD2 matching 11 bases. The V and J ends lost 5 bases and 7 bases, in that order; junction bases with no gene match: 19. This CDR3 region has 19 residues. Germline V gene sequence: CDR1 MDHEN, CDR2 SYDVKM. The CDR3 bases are TGTGCCAGCAGTCCCATATTCCCCAAACTAGCGGGAGAAGGTAATGAGCAGTTCTTC. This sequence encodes CASSPIFPKLAGEGNEQFF. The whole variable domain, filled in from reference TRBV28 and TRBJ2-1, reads DVKVTQSSRYLVKRTGEKVFLECVQDMDHENMFWYRQDPGLGLRLIYFSYDVKMKEKGDIPEGYSVSREKKERFSLILESASTNQTSMYLCASSPIFPKLAGEGNEQFFGPGTRLTVL.

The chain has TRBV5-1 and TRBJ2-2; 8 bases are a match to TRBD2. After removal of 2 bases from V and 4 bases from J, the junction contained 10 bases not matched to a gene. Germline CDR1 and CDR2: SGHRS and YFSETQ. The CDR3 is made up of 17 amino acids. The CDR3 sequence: CASSFIMSGGGTGELFF. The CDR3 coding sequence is TGCGCCAGCAGCTTTATCATGTCCGGGGGGGGCACCGGGGAGCTGTTTTTT.

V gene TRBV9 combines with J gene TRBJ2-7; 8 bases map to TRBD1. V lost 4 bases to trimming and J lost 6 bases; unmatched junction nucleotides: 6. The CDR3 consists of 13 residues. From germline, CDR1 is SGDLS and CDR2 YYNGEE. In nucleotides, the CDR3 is TGTGCCAGCAGCTCATCAACAGGGGGCGAGCAGTACTTC. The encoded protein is CASSSSTGGEQYF.

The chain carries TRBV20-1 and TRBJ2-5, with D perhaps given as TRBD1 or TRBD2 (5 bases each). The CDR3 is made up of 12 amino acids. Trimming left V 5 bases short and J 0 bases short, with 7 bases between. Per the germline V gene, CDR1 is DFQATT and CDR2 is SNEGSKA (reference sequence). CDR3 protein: CSAWGYQETQYF. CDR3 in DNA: TGCAGTGCTTGGGGGTACCAAGAGACCCAGTACTTC.

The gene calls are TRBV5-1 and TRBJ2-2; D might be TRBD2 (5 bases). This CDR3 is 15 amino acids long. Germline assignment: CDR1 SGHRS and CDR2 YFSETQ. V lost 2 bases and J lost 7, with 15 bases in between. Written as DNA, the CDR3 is TGCGCCAGCAGCTTCCTTGGACTCCGGTTCGGGGAGCTGTTTTTT. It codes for CASSFLGLRFGELFF. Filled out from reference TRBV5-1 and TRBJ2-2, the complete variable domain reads KAGVTQTPRYLIKTRGQQVTLSCSPISGHRSVSWYQQTPGQGLQFLFEYFSETQRNKGNFPGRFSGRQFSNSRSEMNVSTLELGDSALYLCASSFLGLRFGELFFGEGSRLTVL.

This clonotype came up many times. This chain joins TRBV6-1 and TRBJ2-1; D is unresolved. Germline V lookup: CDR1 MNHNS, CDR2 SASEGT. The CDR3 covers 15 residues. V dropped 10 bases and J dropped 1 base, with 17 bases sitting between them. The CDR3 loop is CANFPFPSSYNEQFF. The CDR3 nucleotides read TGTGCCAACTTTCCCTTTCCGAGTTCCTACAATGAGCAGTTCTTC.

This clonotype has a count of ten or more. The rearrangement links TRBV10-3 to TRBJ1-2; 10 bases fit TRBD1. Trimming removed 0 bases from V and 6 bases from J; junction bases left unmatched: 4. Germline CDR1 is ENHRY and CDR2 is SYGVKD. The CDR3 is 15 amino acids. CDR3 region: CAISESLGTGDGYTF. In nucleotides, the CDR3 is TGTGCCATCAGTGAGTCGCTGGGGACAGGGGATGGCTACACCTTC.

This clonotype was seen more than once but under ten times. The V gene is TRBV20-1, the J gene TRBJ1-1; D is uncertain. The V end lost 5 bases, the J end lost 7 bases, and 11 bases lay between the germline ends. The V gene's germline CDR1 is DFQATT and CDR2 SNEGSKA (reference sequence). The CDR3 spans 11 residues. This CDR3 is CSAARTVEAFF. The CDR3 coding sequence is TGCAGTGCTGCAAGGACTGTTGAAGCTTTCTTT.

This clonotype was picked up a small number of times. The CDR3 is CASGRDGVLQETQYF. CDR3 DNA sequence: TGTGCCAGCGGCCGGGACGGAGTACTCCAAGAGACCCAGTACTTC. J is TRBJ2-5 and V is TRBV2; D tentatively fits TRBD1 or TRBD2 (5 bases each). The CDR3 runs 15 residues. Trimming shortened V by 8 bases and J by 1 base, and 17 bases separated the two germline ends. CDR1 is SNHLY and CDR2 is FYNNEI in the germline V gene.

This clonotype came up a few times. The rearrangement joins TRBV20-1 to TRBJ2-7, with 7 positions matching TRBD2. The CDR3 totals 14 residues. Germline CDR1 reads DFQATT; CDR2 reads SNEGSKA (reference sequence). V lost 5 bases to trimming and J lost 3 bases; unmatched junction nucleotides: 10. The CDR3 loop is CSAEGWSGDYEQYF. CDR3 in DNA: TGCAGTGCTGAGGGTTGGAGCGGGGACTACGAGCAGTACTTC.